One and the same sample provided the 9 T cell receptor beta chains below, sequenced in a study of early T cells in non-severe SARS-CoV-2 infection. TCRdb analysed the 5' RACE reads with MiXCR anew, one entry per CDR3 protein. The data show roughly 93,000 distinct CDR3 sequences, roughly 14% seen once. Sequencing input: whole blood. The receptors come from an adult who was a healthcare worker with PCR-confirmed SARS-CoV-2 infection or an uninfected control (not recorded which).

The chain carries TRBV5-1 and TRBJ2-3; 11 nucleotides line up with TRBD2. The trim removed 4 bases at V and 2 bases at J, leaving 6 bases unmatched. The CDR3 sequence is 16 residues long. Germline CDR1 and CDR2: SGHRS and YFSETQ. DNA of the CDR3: TGCGCCAGCAGCCCGGGACTAGCGGAAACCACAGATACGCAGTATTTT. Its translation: CASSPGLAETTDTQYF. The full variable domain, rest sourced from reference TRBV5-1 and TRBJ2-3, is KAGVTQTPRYLIKTRGQQVTLSCSPISGHRSVSWYQQTPGQGLQFLFEYFSETQRNKGNFPGRFSGRQFSNSRSEMNVSTLELGDSALYLCASSPGLAETTDTQYFGPGTRLTVL.

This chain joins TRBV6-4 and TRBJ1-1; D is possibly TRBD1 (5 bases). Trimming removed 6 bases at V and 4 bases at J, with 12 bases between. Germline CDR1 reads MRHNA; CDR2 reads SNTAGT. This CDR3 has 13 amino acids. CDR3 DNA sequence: TGTGCCAGCAGAGAGGGGTGGAGCACTGAAGCTTTCTTT. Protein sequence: CASREGWSTEAFF.

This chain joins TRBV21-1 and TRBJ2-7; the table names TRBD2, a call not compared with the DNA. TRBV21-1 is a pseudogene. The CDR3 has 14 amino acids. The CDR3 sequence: CASSKVEGSDEQYV. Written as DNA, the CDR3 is TGTGCCAGCAGCAAAGTCGAGGGTTCTGACGAGCAGTACGTC.

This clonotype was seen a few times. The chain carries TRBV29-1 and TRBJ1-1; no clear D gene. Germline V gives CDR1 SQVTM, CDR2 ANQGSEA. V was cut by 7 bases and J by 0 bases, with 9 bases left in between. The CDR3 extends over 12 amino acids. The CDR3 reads CSATVMNTEAFF. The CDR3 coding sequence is TGCAGCGCAACAGTGATGAACACTGAAGCTTTCTTT. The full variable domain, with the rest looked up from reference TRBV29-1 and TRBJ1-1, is SAVISQKPSRDICQRGTSLTIQCQVDSQVTMMFWYRQQPGQSLTLIATANQGSEATYESGFVIDKFPISRPNLTFSTLTVSNMSPEDSSIYLCSATVMNTEAFFGQGTRLTVV.

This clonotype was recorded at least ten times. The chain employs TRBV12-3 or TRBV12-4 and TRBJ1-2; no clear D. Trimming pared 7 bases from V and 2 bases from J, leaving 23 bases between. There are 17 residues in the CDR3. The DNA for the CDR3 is TGTGCCAGCACCCTCGCTAAGCCGGCCCGAACAAACTATGGCTACACCTTC. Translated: CASTLAKPARTNYGYTF.

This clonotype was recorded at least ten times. The CDR3, as DNA: TGCAGTGCTAGCCGGGGGGGCCCCACCGGGGAGCTGTTTTTT. It encodes CSASRGGPTGELFF. The rearrangement links TRBV20-1 to TRBJ2-2, with 8 bases lining up with TRBD2. Germline CDR1 DFQATT, CDR2 SNEGSKA (reference sequence). The CDR3 runs 14 residues. V was clipped by 3 bases and J by 4 bases; unmatched bases: 4.

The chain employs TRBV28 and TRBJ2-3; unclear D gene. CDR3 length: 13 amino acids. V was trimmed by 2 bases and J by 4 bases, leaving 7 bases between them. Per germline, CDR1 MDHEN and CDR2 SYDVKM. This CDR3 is CASSLPQADTQYF. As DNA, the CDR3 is TGTGCCAGCAGTTTACCCCAGGCAGATACGCAGTATTTT.

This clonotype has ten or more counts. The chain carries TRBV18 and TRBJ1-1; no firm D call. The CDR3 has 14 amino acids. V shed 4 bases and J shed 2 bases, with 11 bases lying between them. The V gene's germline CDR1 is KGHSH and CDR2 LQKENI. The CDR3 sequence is CASSLAAANTEAFF. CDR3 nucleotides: TGTGCCAGCTCACTCGCGGCGGCTAACACTGAAGCTTTCTTT.

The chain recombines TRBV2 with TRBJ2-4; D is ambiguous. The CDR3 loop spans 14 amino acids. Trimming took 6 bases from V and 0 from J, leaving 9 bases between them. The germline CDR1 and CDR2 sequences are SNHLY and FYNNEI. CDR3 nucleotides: TGTGCCAGCAGGGAGTCCTCAGCCAAAAACATTCAGTACTTC. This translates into CASRESSAKNIQYF.